The 21 T cell receptor beta chains below were found in one sample sequenced in a study of cytomegalovirus exposure and HLA in healthy donors (dated by TCRdb to about 2017). Receptor libraries were prepared by the immunoSEQ multiplex PCR assay. The multiplex PCR relied on a mix of 60 forward primers for TCR Vbeta segments and 13 reverse primers for TCR Jbeta segments. TCRdb holds this immuneACCESS table with in-frame rearrangements only. Some clones are missing; in checked studies, unresolved V genes explain under half, and the rest has no known cause. This sample gives approximately 190,000 clones in total; about 83% of them show up just once. Together, the top ten hold around 6% of the sample. The sequenced material came from PBMCs. The source of these receptors is a woman in her 30s in good health and CMV-seropositive.

The chain links TRBV19 to TRBJ2-1; 9 nucleotides align to TRBD1. The CDR3 length is 15 residues. The germline V gene has CDR1 LNHDA and CDR2 SQIVND (reference sequence). V was pared by 7 bases and J by 0 bases, with 4 bases of the junction left unmatched. CDR3 sequence (DNA): TGTGCCAGTACAAGGACAGGGGCCTCCTACAATGAGCAGTTCTTC. It specifies CASTRTGASYNEQFF.

The V gene is TRBV6-1, the J gene TRBJ2-7; 8 nucleotides match TRBD1. This CDR3 comprises 15 residues. CDR1 is MNHNS and CDR2 is SASEGT in the germline V gene. J lost 6 bases, V lost 0 bases, and 7 bases had no gene match. For the CDR3, the DNA is TGTGCCAGCAGTGAAGCGAAGGACAGGGCCGGCGAGCAGTACTTC. Protein sequence: CASSEAKDRAGEQYF.

The chain links TRBV27 to TRBJ2-5; TRBD1 matches at 7 bases. CDR3 length: 16 residues. In germline, CDR1 is MNHEY, CDR2 SMNVEV (reference sequence). Losses at the gene ends were 1 base for V and 7 bases for J; bases not matched to a gene: 12. CDR3 nucleotide sequence: TGTGCCAGCAGTTTATTTTCGACAGGGTGGGATGGGACCCAGTACTTC. As protein: CASSLFSTGWDGTQYF.

This clone was seen a few times. J is TRBJ1-1 and V is TRBV4-3; D might be TRBD1 (5 bases). With 1 base removed from V and 8 bases from J, the gap between germline ends came to 8 bases. The CDR3 contains 12 residues. Germline assignment: CDR1 LGHNA and CDR2 YSLEER. This chain's CDR3 is CASSQVGGEAFF. CDR3 DNA: TGCGCCAGCAGCCAAGTTGGGGGGGAAGCTTTCTTT.

This clone has just a few counts. The J gene is TRBJ1-4, the V gene TRBV5-1, with 7 bases fitting TRBD1. The CDR3 contains 16 residues. V shed 4 bases, J shed 8 bases, and the junction held 14 bases outside the gene matches. The germline V gene has CDR1 SGHRS and CDR2 YFSETQ. The CDR3 reads CASSEGQLGGPEKLFF. The DNA of the CDR3 is TGCGCCAGCAGCGAGGGACAGCTGGGAGGTCCCGAAAAACTGTTTTTT.

This chain uses TRBV14 with TRBJ2-7, with a possible D match to TRBD1 (5 bases). This CDR3 is 14 amino acids long. The V and J ends lost 4 bases and 0 bases respectively, with 10 bases between them. CDR1 and CDR2 (germline): SGHDN, FVKESK. The CDR3 here is CASSLHRSSYEQYF. The CDR3, as DNA: TGTGCCAGCAGCCTCCACAGGAGCTCCTACGAGCAGTACTTC. The complete variable domain, with remaining parts taken from reference TRBV14 and TRBJ2-7, reads EAGVTQFPSHSVIEKGQTVTLRCDPISGHDNLYWYRRVMGKEIKFLLHFVKESKQDESGMPNNRFLAERTGGTYSTLKVQPAELEDSGVYFCASSLHRSSYEQYFGPGTRLTVT.

This chain joins TRBV5-6 and TRBJ2-7, with D perhaps TRBD2 (5 bases). Deletions cut 0 bases from V and 3 bases from J, with 7 bases between. Per the germline V gene, CDR1 is SGHDT and CDR2 is YYEEEE. CDR3 length: 13 residues. CDR3 sequence reads: CASSLGGRYEQYF. The CDR3 DNA sequence: TGTGCCAGCAGCTTGGGCGGGCGCTACGAGCAGTACTTC.

The chain recombines TRBV6-1 with TRBJ1-4, with 10 bases matching TRBD1. There are 14 residues in the CDR3. V lost 3 bases to trimming and J lost 7 bases; unmatched junction nucleotides: 2. Germline V gene data show CDR1 as MNHNS and CDR2 as SASEGT. This chain's CDR3 is CASSDGTGAEKLFF. The CDR3 bases are TGTGCCAGCAGTGATGGGACAGGGGCTGAAAAACTGTTTTTT.

This clone was picked up a small number of times. This chain connects TRBV18 to TRBJ2-3; D unclear. In germline, CDR1 is KGHSH, CDR2 LQKENI. The CDR3 covers 12 residues. V was clipped by 2 bases and J by 2 bases, with 2 bases between them. The CDR3 reads CASSPYTDTQYF. The DNA for the CDR3 is TGTGCCAGCTCACCATACACAGATACGCAGTATTTT. Complete variable domain (other parts from reference TRBV18 and TRBJ2-3): NAGVMQNPRHLVRRRGQEARLRCSPMKGHSHVYWYRQLPEEGLKFMVYLQKENIIDESGMPKERFSAEFPKEGPSILRIQQVVRGDSAAYFCASSPYTDTQYFGPGTRLTVL.

The chain carries TRBV7-6 and TRBJ1-6; D may be TRBD1 (5 bases). Germline CDR1 and CDR2: SGHVS and FNYEAQ. The V and J ends lost 0 bases and 6 bases respectively, with 12 bases between them. This CDR3 region has 16 residues. The DNA of the CDR3 is TGTGCCAGCAGCTTAGCAGACAGTACCGGTAATTCACCCCTCCACTTT. Amino acids: CASSLADSTGNSPLHF.

V is TRBV29-1 and J is TRBJ2-4, with 7 bases matching TRBD2. Germline lookup yields CDR1 SQVTM and CDR2 ANQGSEA. There are 13 residues in the CDR3. The V and J ends lost 7 bases and 6 bases, in that order; junction bases with no gene match: 9. This chain's CDR3 is CSAAPGTINIQYF. CDR3 in DNA: TGCAGCGCCGCGCCCGGGACTATAAACATTCAGTACTTC.

The CDR3 sequence is CASTTSGRAGTYEQYF. DNA for the CDR3: TGTGCCAGCACCACTAGCGGGAGGGCCGGCACCTACGAGCAGTACTTC. This chain joins TRBV2 and TRBJ2-7, with 13 positions matching TRBD2. Germline V lookup: CDR1 SNHLY, CDR2 FYNNEI. Trimming removed 7 bases from V and 2 bases from J; junction bases left unmatched: 8. This CDR3 has 16 residues.

This sequence joins TRBV4-3 and TRBJ2-3, with 8 bases identical to TRBD1. The J segment lost 8 bases and the V segment lost 3 bases, leaving 4 bases of the junction unmatched. Germline CDR1 and CDR2: LGHNA and YSLEER. The CDR3 loop spans 13 amino acids. The chain's CDR3 is CASSHGQGRTQYF. As DNA, the CDR3 is TGCGCCAGCAGCCATGGACAGGGACGTACGCAGTATTTT.

The V call is TRBV10-3, the J call TRBJ2-2; a weak D match, TRBD2 (5 bases). CDR1 ENHRY and CDR2 SYGVKD come from the germline V gene. CDR3 length: 14 residues. The V end lost 0 bases, the J end lost 7 bases, and 9 bases lay between the germline ends. CDR3 amino acids: CAISESFEGGELFF. Here the CDR3 DNA reads TGTGCCATCAGTGAGTCTTTCGAGGGCGGGGAGCTGTTTTTT.

The chain joins TRBV9 to TRBJ2-1, with no clear D. Trimming left V 4 bases short and J 4 bases short, with 18 bases between. In germline, CDR1 is SGDLS, CDR2 YYNGEE. The CDR3 sequence is 16 residues long. The CDR3 region is CASSPFLGERYNEQFF. The DNA of the CDR3 is TGTGCCAGCAGCCCTTTCCTAGGCGAGAGGTACAATGAGCAGTTCTTC. Full variable domain (outside the CDR3, taken from reference TRBV9 and TRBJ2-1): DSGVTQTPKHLITATGQRVTLRCSPRSGDLSVYWYQQSLDQGLQFLIQYYNGEERAKGNILERFSAQQFPDLHSELNLSSLELGDSALYFCASSPFLGERYNEQFFGPGTRLTVL.

The rearrangement joins TRBV11-3 to TRBJ1-2; 8 bases fit TRBD1. Germline trimming cut 5 bases from V and 0 bases from J; bases unmatched to any gene: 11. CDR1 SGHNT and CDR2 YENEEA come from the germline V gene. This CDR3 spans 17 amino acids. The CDR3 DNA follows: TGTGCCAGCAGCCGCGACAGGGGCCACAATACTAACTATGGCTACACCTTC. Protein sequence: CASSRDRGHNTNYGYTF.

The chain uses TRBV6-1 and TRBJ2-1, with 8 bases that match TRBD1. Germline CDR1 reads MNHNS; CDR2 reads SASEGT. The CDR3 is made up of 14 amino acids. J gave up 7 bases and V 2 bases, and 4 bases lay outside the gene matches. In DNA form, the CDR3 reads TGTGCCAGCAGTGAATGGACAGGGTCGAATGAGCAGTTCTTC. This translates into CASSEWTGSNEQFF.

V gene TRBV9 combines with J gene TRBJ1-6, with D unresolved. The CDR3 spans 14 residues. CDR1 and CDR2 (germline): SGDLS, YYNGEE. The V gene lost 1 base and the J gene lost 8 bases, with 10 bases spanning the gap. CDR3 nucleotides: TGTGCCAGCAGCGTAAAGGGAGAGGATTCACCCCTCCACTTT. Amino acid sequence: CASSVKGEDSPLHF.

The rearrangement links TRBV5-1 to TRBJ1-4; no firm D call. The CDR3 is made up of 16 amino acids. V was cut by 6 bases and J by 5 bases, with 20 bases left in between. Germline-derived CDR1 and CDR2 are SGHRS and YFSETQ. CDR3 loop: CASKFGVGRENEKLFF. DNA for the CDR3: TGCGCCAGCAAGTTCGGTGTGGGTCGGGAGAATGAAAAACTGTTTTTT. Together with reference TRBV5-1 and TRBJ1-4, the CDR3 gives the full variable domain: KAGVTQTPRYLIKTRGQQVTLSCSPISGHRSVSWYQQTPGQGLQFLFEYFSETQRNKGNFPGRFSGRQFSNSRSEMNVSTLELGDSALYLCASKFGVGRENEKLFFGSGTQLSVL.

The chain combines TRBV5-6 with TRBJ2-7; 11 nucleotides agree with TRBD1. V lost 5 bases to trimming and J lost 3 bases; unmatched junction nucleotides: 1. The length of the CDR3 is 13 residues. CDR1 and CDR2 (germline): SGHDT, YYEEEE. The CDR3 spells CASRGQGDYEQYF. CDR3 sequence (DNA): TGTGCCAGCAGGGGACAGGGGGACTACGAGCAGTACTTC.

The chain combines TRBV6-1 with TRBJ2-2, with a possible D match to TRBD1 (6 bases). Germline CDR1 MNHNS, CDR2 SASEGT. Trimming stripped 6 bases from V and 7 bases from J, with 12 bases between. This CDR3 comprises 13 residues. In nucleotides, the CDR3 is TGTGCCAGCAGACAGGGTTTGGTCGGGGAGCTGTTTTTT. As protein: CASRQGLVGELFF.